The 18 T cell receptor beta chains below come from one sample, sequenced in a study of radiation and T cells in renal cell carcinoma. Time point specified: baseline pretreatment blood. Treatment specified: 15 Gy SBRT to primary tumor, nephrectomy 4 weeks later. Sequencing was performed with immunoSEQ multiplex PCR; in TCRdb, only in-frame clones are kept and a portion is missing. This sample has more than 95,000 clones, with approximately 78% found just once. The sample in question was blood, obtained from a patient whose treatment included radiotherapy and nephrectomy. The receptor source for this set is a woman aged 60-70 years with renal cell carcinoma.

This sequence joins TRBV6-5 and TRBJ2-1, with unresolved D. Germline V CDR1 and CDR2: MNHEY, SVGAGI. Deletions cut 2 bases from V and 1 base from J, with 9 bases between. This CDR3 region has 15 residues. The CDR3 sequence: CASSYERGSYNEQFF. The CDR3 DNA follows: TGTGCCAGCAGTTACGAGAGAGGATCCTACAATGAGCAGTTCTTC.

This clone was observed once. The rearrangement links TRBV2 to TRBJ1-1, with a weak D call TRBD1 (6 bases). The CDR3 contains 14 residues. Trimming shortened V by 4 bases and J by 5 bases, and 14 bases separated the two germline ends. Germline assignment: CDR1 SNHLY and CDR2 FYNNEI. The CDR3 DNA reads TGTGCCAGCAGTGCCCAAGGGGGGCAGACTGAAGCTTTCTTT. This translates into CASSAQGGQTEAFF. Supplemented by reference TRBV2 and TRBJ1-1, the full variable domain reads EPEVTQTPSHQVTQMGQEVILRCVPISNHLYFYWYRQILGQKVEFLVSFYNNEISEKSEIFDDQFSVERPDGSNFTLKIRSTKLEDSAMYFCASSAQGGQTEAFFGQGTRLTVV.

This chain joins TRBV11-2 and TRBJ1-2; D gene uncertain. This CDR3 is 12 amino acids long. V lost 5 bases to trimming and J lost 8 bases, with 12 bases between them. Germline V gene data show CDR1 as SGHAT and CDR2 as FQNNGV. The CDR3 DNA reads TGTGCCAGCAGCCGTGTACCCCAAGGCTACACCTTC. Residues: CASSRVPQGYTF.

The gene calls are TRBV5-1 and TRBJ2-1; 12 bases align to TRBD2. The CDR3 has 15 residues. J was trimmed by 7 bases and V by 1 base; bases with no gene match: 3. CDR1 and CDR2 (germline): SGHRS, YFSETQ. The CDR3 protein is CASSLLTSGRNEQFF. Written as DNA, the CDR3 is TGCGCCAGCAGCTTGTTAACTAGCGGGAGGAATGAGCAGTTCTTC.

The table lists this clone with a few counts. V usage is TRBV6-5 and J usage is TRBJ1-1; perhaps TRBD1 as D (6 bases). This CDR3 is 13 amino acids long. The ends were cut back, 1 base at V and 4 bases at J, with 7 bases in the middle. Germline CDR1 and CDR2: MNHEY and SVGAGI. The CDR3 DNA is TGTGCCAGCAGTTACTGGGGGGCCACTGAAGCTTTCTTT. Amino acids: CASSYWGATEAFF.

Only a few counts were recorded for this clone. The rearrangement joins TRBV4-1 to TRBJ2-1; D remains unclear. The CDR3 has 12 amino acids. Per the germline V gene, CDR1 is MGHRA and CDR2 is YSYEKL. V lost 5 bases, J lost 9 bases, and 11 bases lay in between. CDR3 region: CASSTVVGEQFF. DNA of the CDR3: TGCGCCAGCAGCACAGTGGTAGGTGAGCAGTTCTTC.

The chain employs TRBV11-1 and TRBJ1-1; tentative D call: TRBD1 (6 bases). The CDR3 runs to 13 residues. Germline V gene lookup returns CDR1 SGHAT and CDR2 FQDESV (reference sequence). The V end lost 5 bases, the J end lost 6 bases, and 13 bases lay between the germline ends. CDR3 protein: CASSQRTAAEAFF. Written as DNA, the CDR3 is TGTGCCAGCAGCCAAAGGACAGCAGCTGAAGCTTTCTTT.

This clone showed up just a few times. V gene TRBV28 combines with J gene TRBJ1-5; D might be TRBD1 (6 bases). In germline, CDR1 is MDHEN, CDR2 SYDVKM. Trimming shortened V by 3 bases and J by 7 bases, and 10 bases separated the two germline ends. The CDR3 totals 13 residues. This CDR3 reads CASSFGGGQPQHF. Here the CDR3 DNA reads TGTGCCAGCAGTTTTGGGGGCGGGCAGCCCCAGCATTTT.

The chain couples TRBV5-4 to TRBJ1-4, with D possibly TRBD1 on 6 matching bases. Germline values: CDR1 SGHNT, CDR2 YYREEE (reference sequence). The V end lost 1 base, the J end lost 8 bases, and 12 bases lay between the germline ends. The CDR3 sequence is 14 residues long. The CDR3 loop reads CASSLNRVEEKLFF. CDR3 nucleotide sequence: TGTGCCAGCAGCTTGAACAGGGTTGAGGAAAAACTGTTTTTT.

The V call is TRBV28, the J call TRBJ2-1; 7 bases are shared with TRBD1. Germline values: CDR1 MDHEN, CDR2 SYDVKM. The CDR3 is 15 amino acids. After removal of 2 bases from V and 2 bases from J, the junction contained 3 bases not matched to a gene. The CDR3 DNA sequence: TGTGCCAGCAGTTTACCGGGACAGACCTACAATGAGCAGTTCTTC. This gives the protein CASSLPGQTYNEQFF.

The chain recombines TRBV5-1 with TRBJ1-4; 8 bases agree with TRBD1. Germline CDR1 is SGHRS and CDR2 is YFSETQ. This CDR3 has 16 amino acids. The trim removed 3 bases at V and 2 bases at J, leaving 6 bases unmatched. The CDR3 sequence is CASSSGQGGTNEKLFF. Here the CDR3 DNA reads TGCGCCAGCAGCTCCGGACAGGGAGGGACTAATGAAAAACTGTTTTTT.

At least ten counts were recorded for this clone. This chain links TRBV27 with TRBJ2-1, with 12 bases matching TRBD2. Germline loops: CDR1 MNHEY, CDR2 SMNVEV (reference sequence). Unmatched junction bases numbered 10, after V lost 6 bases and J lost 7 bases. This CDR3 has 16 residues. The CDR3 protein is CASSRLAGAFPNEQFF. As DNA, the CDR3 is TGTGCCAGCAGCCGACTAGCGGGGGCCTTTCCGAATGAGCAGTTCTTC.

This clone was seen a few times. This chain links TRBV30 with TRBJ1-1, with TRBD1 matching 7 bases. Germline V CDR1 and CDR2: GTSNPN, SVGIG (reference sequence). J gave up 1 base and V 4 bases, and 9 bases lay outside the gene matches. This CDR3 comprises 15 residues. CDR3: CAWTSAGTANTEAFF. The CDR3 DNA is TGTGCCTGGACCTCGGCCGGGACAGCGAACACTGAAGCTTTCTTT.

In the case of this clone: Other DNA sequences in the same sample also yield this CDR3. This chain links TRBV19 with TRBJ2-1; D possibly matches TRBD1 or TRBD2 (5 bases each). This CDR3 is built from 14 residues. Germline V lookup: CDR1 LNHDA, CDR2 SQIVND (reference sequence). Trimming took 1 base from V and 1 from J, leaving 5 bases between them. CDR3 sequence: CASSIGGSYNEQFF. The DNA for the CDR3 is TGTGCCAGTAGTATAGGGGGGTCCTACAATGAGCAGTTCTTC.

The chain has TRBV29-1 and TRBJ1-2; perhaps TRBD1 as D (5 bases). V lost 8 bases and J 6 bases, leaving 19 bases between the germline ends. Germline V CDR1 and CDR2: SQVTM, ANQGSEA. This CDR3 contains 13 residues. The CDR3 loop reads CSTLDGAQDGYTF. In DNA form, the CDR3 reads TGCAGCACCTTGGATGGGGCTCAGGATGGCTACACCTTC.

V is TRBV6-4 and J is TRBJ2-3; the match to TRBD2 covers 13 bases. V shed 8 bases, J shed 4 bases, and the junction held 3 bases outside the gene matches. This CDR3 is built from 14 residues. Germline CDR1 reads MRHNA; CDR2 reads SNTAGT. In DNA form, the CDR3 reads TGTGCCAGCTCCGGACTAGCGGGGGCAGATACGCAGTATTTT. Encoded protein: CASSGLAGADTQYF.

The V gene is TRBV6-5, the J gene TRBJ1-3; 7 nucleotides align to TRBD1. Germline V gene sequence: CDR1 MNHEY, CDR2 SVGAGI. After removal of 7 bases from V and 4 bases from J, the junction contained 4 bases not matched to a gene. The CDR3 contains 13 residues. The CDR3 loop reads CASNTGVGNTIYF. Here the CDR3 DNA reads TGTGCCAGCAACACAGGGGTCGGAAACACCATATATTTT.

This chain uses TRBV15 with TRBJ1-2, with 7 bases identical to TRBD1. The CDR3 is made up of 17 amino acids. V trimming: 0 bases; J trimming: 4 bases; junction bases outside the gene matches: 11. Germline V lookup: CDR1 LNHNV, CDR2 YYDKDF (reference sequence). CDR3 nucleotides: TGTGCCACCAGCAGAGATCTTTTAACAGGGGAAGGCTATGGCTACACCTTC. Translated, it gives CATSRDLLTGEGYGYTF.